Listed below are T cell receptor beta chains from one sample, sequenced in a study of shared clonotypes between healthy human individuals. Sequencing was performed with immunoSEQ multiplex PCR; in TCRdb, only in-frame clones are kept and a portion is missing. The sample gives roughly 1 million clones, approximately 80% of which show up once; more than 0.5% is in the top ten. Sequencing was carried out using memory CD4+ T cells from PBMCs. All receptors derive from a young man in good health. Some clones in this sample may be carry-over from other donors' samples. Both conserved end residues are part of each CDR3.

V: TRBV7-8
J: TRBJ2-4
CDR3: CASSLSGRGNIQYF

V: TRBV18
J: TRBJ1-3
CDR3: CASSSTAQNTIYF

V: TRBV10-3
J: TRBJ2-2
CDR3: CAISPGAGGNTGELFF

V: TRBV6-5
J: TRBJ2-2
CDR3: CASNTGLPSTGELFF

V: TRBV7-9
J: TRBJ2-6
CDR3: CASSLAPDSYFSGANVLTF

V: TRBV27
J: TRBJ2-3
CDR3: CASSGKFLTDTQYF

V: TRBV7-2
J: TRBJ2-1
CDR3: CASSLGPSNNNEQFF

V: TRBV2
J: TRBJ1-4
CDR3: CASSGAISRQNEKLFF

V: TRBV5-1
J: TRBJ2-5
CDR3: CASSLLGLGETQYF

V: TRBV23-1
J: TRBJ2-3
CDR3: CASSLLAGVCDTQYF